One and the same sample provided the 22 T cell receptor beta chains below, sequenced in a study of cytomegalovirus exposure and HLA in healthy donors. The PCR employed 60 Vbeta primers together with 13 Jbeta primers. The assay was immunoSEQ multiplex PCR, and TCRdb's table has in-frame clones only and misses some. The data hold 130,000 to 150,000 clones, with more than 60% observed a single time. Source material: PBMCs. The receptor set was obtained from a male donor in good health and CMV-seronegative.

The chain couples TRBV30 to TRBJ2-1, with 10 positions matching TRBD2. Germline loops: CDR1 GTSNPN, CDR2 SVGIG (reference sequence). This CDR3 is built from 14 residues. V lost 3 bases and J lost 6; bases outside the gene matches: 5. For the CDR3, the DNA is TGTGCCTGGAGGAAGGTAGCGGGAGGCAATGAGCAGTTCTTC. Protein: CAWRKVAGGNEQFF. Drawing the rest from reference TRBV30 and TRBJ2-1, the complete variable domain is SQTIHQWPATLVQPVGSPLSLECTVEGTSNPNLYWYRQAAGRGLQLLFYSVGIGQISSEVPQNLSASRPQDRQFILSSKKLLLSDSGFYLCAWRKVAGGNEQFFGPGTRLTVL.

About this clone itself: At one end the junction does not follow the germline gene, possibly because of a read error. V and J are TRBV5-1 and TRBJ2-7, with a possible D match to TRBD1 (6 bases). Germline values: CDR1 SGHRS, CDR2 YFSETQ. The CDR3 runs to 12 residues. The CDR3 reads CASSQDSYEQYF. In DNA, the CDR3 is TGCGCCAGCAGCCAGGACAGCTACGAACAGTACTTC.

CDR3 nucleotides: TGTGCCAGCAGCTCGGGACAGGGCTATGGCTACACCTTC. Translation gives CASSSGQGYGYTF. The chain has TRBV7-9 and TRBJ1-2; TRBD1 matches 9 bases. The CDR3 loop spans 13 amino acids. V was clipped by 4 bases and J by 4 bases; unmatched bases: 1. Germline V lookup: CDR1 SEHNR, CDR2 FQNEAQ (reference sequence). Combining the CDR3 with reference TRBV7-9 and TRBJ1-2 gives the whole variable domain DTGVSQNPRHKITKRGQNVTFRCDPISEHNRLYWYRQTLGQGPEFLTYFQNEAQLEKSRLLSDRFSAERPKGSFSTLEIQRTEQGDSAMYLCASSSGQGYGYTFGSGTRLTVV.

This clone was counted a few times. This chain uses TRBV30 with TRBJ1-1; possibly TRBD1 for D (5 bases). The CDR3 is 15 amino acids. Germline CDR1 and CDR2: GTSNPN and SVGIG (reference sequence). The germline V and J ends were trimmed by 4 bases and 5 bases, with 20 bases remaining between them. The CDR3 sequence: CAWTDPGRVWTEAFF. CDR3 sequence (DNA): TGTGCCTGGACCGACCCCGGCAGGGTCTGGACTGAAGCTTTCTTT.

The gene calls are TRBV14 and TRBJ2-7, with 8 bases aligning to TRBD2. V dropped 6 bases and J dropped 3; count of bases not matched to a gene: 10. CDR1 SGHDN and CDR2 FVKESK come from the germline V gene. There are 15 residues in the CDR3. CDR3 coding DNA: TGTGCCAGCAGTTTACTTAGCGGGATGATCTACGAGCAGTACTTC. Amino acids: CASSLLSGMIYEQYF.

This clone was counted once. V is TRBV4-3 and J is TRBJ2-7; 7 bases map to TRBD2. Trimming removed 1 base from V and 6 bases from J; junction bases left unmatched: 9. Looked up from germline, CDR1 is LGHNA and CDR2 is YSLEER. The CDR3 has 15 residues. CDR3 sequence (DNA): TGCGCCAGCAGCCAAGTTGGCGGGGGTGTCGGCGAGCAGTACTTC. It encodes CASSQVGGGVGEQYF.

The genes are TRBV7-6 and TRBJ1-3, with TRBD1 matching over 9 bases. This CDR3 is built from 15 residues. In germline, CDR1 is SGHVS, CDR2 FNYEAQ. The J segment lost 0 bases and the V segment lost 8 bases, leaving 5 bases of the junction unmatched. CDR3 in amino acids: CASGTTGGSGNTIYF. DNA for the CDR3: TGTGCCAGCGGAACGACAGGGGGCTCTGGAAACACCATATATTTT.

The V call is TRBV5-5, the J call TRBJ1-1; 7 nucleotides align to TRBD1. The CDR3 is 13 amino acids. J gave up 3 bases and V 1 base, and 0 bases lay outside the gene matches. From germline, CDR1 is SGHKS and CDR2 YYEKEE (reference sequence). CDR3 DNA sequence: TGTGCCAGCAGCTTGACAGGGGACACTGAAGCTTTCTTT. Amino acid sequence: CASSLTGDTEAFF.

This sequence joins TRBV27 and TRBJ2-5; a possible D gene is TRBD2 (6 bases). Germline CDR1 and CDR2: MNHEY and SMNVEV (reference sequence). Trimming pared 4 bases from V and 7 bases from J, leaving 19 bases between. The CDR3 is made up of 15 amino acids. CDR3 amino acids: CASSSTTGRIRTQYF. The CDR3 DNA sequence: TGTGCCAGCAGTTCAACCACCGGGAGAATAAGGACCCAGTACTTC.

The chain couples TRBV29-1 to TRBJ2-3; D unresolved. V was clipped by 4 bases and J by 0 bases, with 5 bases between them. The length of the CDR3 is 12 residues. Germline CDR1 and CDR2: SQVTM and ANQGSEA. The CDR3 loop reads CSVGVSTDTQYF. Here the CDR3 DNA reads TGCAGCGTTGGAGTCAGCACAGATACGCAGTATTTT.

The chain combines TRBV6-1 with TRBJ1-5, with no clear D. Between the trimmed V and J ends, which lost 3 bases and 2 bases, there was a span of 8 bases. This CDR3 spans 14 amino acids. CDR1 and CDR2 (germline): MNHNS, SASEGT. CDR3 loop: CASSEDWGNQPQHF. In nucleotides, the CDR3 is TGTGCCAGCAGTGAGGACTGGGGCAATCAGCCCCAGCATTTT.

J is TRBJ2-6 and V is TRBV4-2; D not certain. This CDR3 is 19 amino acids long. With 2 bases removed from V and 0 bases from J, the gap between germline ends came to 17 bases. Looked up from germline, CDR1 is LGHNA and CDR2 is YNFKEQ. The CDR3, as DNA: TGTGCCAGCAGCCAATACCAGGCCTCCTCCGGCTCTGGGGCCAACGTCCTGACTTTC. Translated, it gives CASSQYQASSGSGANVLTF.

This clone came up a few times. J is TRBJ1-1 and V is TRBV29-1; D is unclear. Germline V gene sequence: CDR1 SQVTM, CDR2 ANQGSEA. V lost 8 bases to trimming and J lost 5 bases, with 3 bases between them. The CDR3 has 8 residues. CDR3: CSTTEAFF. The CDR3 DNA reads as TGCAGCACAACTGAAGCTTTCTTT. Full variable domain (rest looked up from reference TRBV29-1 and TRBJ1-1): SAVISQKPSRDICQRGTSLTIQCQVDSQVTMMFWYRQQPGQSLTLIATANQGSEATYESGFVIDKFPISRPNLTFSTLTVSNMSPEDSSIYLCSTTEAFFGQGTRLTVV.

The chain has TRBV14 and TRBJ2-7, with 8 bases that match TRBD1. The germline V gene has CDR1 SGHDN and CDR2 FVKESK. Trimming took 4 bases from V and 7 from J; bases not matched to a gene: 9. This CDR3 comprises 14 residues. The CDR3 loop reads CASSLRRGLREQYF. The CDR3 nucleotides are TGTGCCAGCAGCCTACGCAGGGGGCTGAGGGAGCAGTACTTC.

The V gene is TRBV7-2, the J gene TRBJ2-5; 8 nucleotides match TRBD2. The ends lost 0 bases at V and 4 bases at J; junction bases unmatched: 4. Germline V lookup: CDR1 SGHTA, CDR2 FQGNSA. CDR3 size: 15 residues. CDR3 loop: CASSLASGARETQYF. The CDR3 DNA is TGTGCCAGCAGCTTAGCTAGCGGGGCCCGAGAGACCCAGTACTTC.

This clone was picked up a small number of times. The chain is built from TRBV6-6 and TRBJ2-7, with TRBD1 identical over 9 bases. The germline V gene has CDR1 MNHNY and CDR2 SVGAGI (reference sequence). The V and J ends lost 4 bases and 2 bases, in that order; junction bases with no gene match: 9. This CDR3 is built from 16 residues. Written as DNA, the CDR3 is TGTGCCAGCAGTTCAGACCGGGACAGGGTTACCTACGAGCAGTACTTC. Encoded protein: CASSSDRDRVTYEQYF.

The CDR3 is CASSQDHGGLYEQYF. In DNA form, the CDR3 reads TGCGCCAGCAGCCAAGATCACGGAGGGCTCTACGAGCAGTACTTC. V usage is TRBV4-1 and J usage is TRBJ2-7; possible D gene TRBD2, 6 bases. This CDR3 is 15 amino acids long. Germline V CDR1 and CDR2: MGHRA, YSYEKL. Deletions cut 0 bases from V and 3 bases from J, with 12 bases between.

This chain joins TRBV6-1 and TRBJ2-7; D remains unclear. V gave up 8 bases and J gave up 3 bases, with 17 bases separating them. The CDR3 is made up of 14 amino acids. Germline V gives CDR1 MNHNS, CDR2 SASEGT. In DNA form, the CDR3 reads TGTGCCAGCCCGGCTGGGCAGACAAGCTACGAGCAGTACTTC. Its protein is CASPAGQTSYEQYF.

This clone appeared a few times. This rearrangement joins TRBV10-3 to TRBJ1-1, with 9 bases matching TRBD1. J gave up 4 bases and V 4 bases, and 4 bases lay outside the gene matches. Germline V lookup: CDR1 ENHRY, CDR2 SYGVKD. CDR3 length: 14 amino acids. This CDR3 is CAISGQGDGTEAFF. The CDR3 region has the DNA TGTGCCATCAGTGGACAGGGGGATGGCACTGAAGCTTTCTTT.

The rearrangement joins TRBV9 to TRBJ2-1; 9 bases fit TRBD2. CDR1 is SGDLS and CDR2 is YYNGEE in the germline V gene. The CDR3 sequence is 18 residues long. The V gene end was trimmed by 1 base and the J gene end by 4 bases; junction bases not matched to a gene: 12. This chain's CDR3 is CASSVRALLAGIYNEQFF. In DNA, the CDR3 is TGTGCCAGCAGCGTAAGAGCGTTGCTAGCGGGAATATACAATGAGCAGTTCTTC.

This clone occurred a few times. The CDR3 is CASSLSGAPYEQYF. The CDR3 region has the DNA TGTGCCAGCAGTCTTAGCGGGGCACCCTACGAGCAGTACTTC. The chain links TRBV27 to TRBJ2-7; 8 bases match TRBD2. J lost 2 bases, V lost 5 bases, and 5 bases had no gene match. The CDR3 extends over 14 amino acids. The germline gives CDR1 MNHEY, CDR2 SMNVEV (reference sequence).

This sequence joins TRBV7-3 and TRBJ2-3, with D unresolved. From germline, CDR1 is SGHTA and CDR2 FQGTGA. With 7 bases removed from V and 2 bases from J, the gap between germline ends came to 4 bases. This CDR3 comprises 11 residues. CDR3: CASTSTDTQYF. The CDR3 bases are TGTGCCAGCACGTCCACAGATACGCAGTATTTT.